These T cell receptor beta chains were read from a single sample in a study of blood T cells in healthy people across ages. TCRdb re-derived calls from the 5' RACE reads in MiXCR, one entry per CDR3 protein. The table shows fewer than 800,000 distinct CDR3 sequences, with about 34% occurring only once. The sequenced material came from blood. The receptors originated from a woman older than 75 in good health. Both conserved end residues are part of each CDR3. D genes are given only for firm matches. Clone size is given for some rows only: seen once, a few or many times, or a class if the clone is expanded.

j_call: TRBJ2-3; d_call: TRBD2; clone_size: .; v_call: TRBV30; cdr3_aa: CACNGLVRTDTQYF; cdr3_nt: TGTGCCTGCAACGGACTAGTCCGCACAGATACGCAGTATTTT
j_call: TRBJ1-1; d_call: .; clone_size: .; v_call: TRBV5-1; cdr3_aa: CASSLDTAGAFF; cdr3_nt: TGCGCCAGTAGCTTGGATACGGCGGGAGCTTTCTTT
j_call: TRBJ1-2; d_call: .; clone_size: .; v_call: TRBV20-1; cdr3_aa: CSASPQARVDYGYTF; cdr3_nt: TGCAGTGCTAGCCCTCAAGCGAGGGTGGACTATGGCTACACCTTC
j_call: TRBJ2-7; d_call: TRBD1; clone_size: once; v_call: TRBV5-1; cdr3_aa: CASSTIPGQGNLEQYF; cdr3_nt: TGCGCCAGCAGCACCATACCGGGACAGGGGAACCTCGAGCAGTACTTC
j_call: TRBJ2-2; d_call: .; clone_size: .; v_call: TRBV2; cdr3_aa: CASNFGTGELFF; cdr3_nt: TGTGCCAGCAATTTTGGGACCGGGGAGCTGTTTTTT
j_call: TRBJ1-1; d_call: .; clone_size: many; v_call: TRBV5-1; cdr3_aa: CASSIGLNTEAFF; cdr3_nt: TGCGCCAGCAGCATAGGACTTAACACTGAAGCTTTCTTT
j_call: TRBJ1-6; d_call: .; clone_size: .; v_call: TRBV27; cdr3_aa: CASSLVGRDNSPLHF; cdr3_nt: TGTGCCAGCAGTTTAGTAGGCAGGGACAATTCACCCCTCCACTTT
j_call: TRBJ2-7; d_call: .; clone_size: few; v_call: TRBV6-2/TRBV6-3; cdr3_aa: CASTSPRNSYYEQYF; cdr3_nt: TGTGCCAGCACCTCTCCCCGAAACAGCTACTACGAGCAGTACTTC
j_call: TRBJ2-1; d_call: TRBD1; clone_size: many; v_call: TRBV20-1; cdr3_aa: CSAQDRVPYNEQFF; cdr3_nt: TGCAGTGCCCAGGACAGGGTCCCCTACAATGAGCAGTTCTTC
j_call: TRBJ1-2; d_call: .; clone_size: .; v_call: TRBV29-1; cdr3_aa: CSVVRANYGYTF; cdr3_nt: TGCAGCGTCGTCAGGGCTAACTATGGCTACACCTTC
j_call: TRBJ2-1; d_call: .; clone_size: .; v_call: TRBV9; cdr3_aa: CACSVGPGSNEQFF; cdr3_nt: TGTGCCTGCAGCGTAGGGCCAGGGAGCAATGAGCAGTTCTTC
j_call: TRBJ1-2; d_call: .; clone_size: many; v_call: TRBV5-1; cdr3_aa: CASSLMALGGYGYTF; cdr3_nt: TGCGCCAGCAGCTTGATGGCGCTAGGAGGCTATGGCTACACCTTC
j_call: TRBJ1-5; d_call: .; clone_size: .; v_call: TRBV24-1; cdr3_aa: CATSDMGGQPQHF; cdr3_nt: TGTGCCACCAGTGACATGGGAGGTCAGCCCCAGCATTTT
j_call: TRBJ1-1; d_call: .; clone_size: many; v_call: TRBV3-1; cdr3_aa: CASSRDTLNTEAFF; cdr3_nt: TGTGCCAGCAGTCGGGACACTCTTAACACTGAAGCTTTCTTT
j_call: TRBJ2-1; d_call: TRBD2; clone_size: many; v_call: TRBV5-4; cdr3_aa: CASSSTSGGSYNEQFF; cdr3_nt: TGTGCCAGCAGCTCAACTAGCGGGGGGTCCTACAATGAGCAGTTCTTC
j_call: TRBJ1-3; d_call: .; clone_size: .; v_call: TRBV4-2; cdr3_aa: CASSQPGRGNTIYF; cdr3_nt: TGTGCCAGCAGCCAACCGGGACGAGGAAACACCATATATTTT
j_call: TRBJ1-5; d_call: TRBD1; clone_size: .; v_call: TRBV10-3; cdr3_aa: CAISAGQGGLGNQPQHF; cdr3_nt: TGTGCCATCAGTGCTGGACAGGGGGGTTTGGGCAATCAGCCCCAGCATTTT
j_call: TRBJ1-2; d_call: TRBD1; clone_size: .; v_call: TRBV30; cdr3_aa: CAWSAPGVGGGGSGYTF; cdr3_nt: TGTGCCTGGAGTGCCCCGGGGGTAGGGGGCGGAGGAAGTGGCTACACCTTC
j_call: TRBJ2-4; d_call: TRBD1; clone_size: .; v_call: TRBV5-1; cdr3_aa: CASSPGQGVYIQYF; cdr3_nt: TGCGCCAGCAGCCCGGGACAGGGGGTATACATTCAGTACTTC
j_call: TRBJ2-1; d_call: TRBD2; clone_size: .; v_call: TRBV7-2; cdr3_aa: CASSSWTSPNEQFF; cdr3_nt: TGTGCCAGCAGCTCGTGGACTAGCCCCAATGAGCAGTTCTTC
j_call: TRBJ1-3; d_call: .; clone_size: .; v_call: TRBV7-9; cdr3_aa: CASSLLSGTTNTIYF; cdr3_nt: TGTGCCAGCAGCCTGCTGAGCGGGACGACGAACACCATATATTTT
j_call: TRBJ2-7; d_call: TRBD1; clone_size: .; v_call: TRBV13; cdr3_aa: CASSPGDRGYHEQYF; cdr3_nt: TGTGCCAGCAGCCCCGGGGACAGGGGGTACCACGAGCAGTACTTC
j_call: TRBJ2-1; d_call: .; clone_size: many; v_call: TRBV20-1; cdr3_aa: CSASLGRQGGYHQFF; cdr3_nt: TGCAGTGCCAGCCTAGGCCGTCAAGGAGGCTATCACCAGTTCTTC
j_call: TRBJ1-6; d_call: TRBD1; clone_size: many; v_call: TRBV11-1; cdr3_aa: CASSSRDRENSPLHF; cdr3_nt: TGTGCCAGCAGCTCCCGGGACAGGGAGAATTCACCCCTCCACTTT
j_call: TRBJ1-2; d_call: TRBD1; clone_size: many; v_call: TRBV18; cdr3_aa: CASSPGQGVGYTF; cdr3_nt: TGTGCCAGCTCACCAGGACAGGGGGTCGGCTACACCTTC
j_call: TRBJ2-2; d_call: .; clone_size: few; v_call: TRBV5-1; cdr3_aa: CASSDGNLGWLFF; cdr3_nt: TGCGCCAGCAGTGACGGGAATTTGGGGTGGCTGTTTTTT
j_call: TRBJ2-3; d_call: TRBD1; clone_size: many; v_call: TRBV12-5; cdr3_aa: CASGQGQVGFKGDTQYF; cdr3_nt: TGTGCTAGTGGCCAGGGACAGGTGGGGTTCAAAGGAGATACGCAGTATTTT